The 15 T cell receptor beta chains presented below share a single source sample, sequenced in a study. One entry per CDR3 protein results from TCRdb running MiXCR on the RT-PCR reads. Of approximately 720,000 distinct CDR3 sequences listed, 12% to 15% were seen once; the top ten hold around 3.3%. The material sequenced was memory CD4+ T cells from blood. The source is a female donor in good health, serving as a healthy control.

This clonotype turned up a few times. The V gene is TRBV20-1, the J gene TRBJ2-5, with D possibly TRBD2 on 5 matching bases. CDR1 is DFQATT and CDR2 is SNEGSKA in the germline V gene (reference sequence). The CDR3 sequence is 14 residues long. Trimming took 4 bases from V and 1 from J, leaving 13 bases between them. The CDR3 loop is CSAKDPRGQETQYF. CDR3 coding DNA: TGCAGTGCTAAGGACCCCCGGGGCCAAGAGACCCAGTACTTC.

This clonotype came up a few times. The chain links TRBV4-3 to TRBJ2-5; TRBD2 aligns across 7 bases. The CDR3 covers 16 residues. Germline-derived CDR1 and CDR2 are LGHNA and YSLEER. The trim removed 0 bases at V and 5 bases at J, leaving 9 bases unmatched. The CDR3 sequence is CASSQDGAGDLETQYF. In nucleotides, the CDR3 is TGCGCCAGCAGCCAAGATGGGGCGGGAGATTTGGAGACCCAGTACTTC.

The chain employs TRBV20-1 and TRBJ2-5, with D unclear. Germline assignment: CDR1 DFQATT and CDR2 SNEGSKA (reference sequence). The CDR3 runs to 16 residues. V was clipped by 7 bases and J by 0 bases, with 21 bases between them. Here the CDR3 DNA reads TGCAGTGGGCGTGATGATTTAACCCAGTACCAAGAGACCCAGTACTTC. Amino acid sequence: CSGRDDLTQYQETQYF.

This clonotype appeared once. The chain combines TRBV14 with TRBJ2-7; a weak D match, TRBD2 (5 bases). V was trimmed by 6 bases and J by 1 base, leaving 19 bases between them. CDR1 is SGHDN and CDR2 is FVKESK in the germline V gene. The CDR3 extends over 16 amino acids. CDR3 DNA: TGTGCCAGCAGTCAACATGACTATTCCCTTTCCTACGAGCAGTACTTC. This sequence encodes CASSQHDYSLSYEQYF. Based on the CDR3 plus reference TRBV14 and TRBJ2-7, the full variable domain is EAGVTQFPSHSVIEKGQTVTLRCDPISGHDNLYWYRRVMGKEIKFLLHFVKESKQDESGMPNNRFLAERTGGTYSTLKVQPAELEDSGVYFCASSQHDYSLSYEQYFGPGTRLTVT.

In this sample, this clonotype turned up many times. The genes are TRBV20-1 and TRBJ1-1; 8 positions match TRBD1. Germline values: CDR1 DFQATT, CDR2 SNEGSKA (reference sequence). The CDR3 totals 12 residues. J was trimmed by 9 bases and V by 4 bases; bases with no gene match: 7. CDR3 nucleotide sequence: TGCAGTGCTAATCCCGACAGGGGTAAAGCTTTCTTT. Its protein product is CSANPDRGKAFF.

V is TRBV5-1 and J is TRBJ1-2; a weak D match, TRBD1 (5 bases). V lost 0 bases and J lost 7, with 10 bases in between. From germline, CDR1 is SGHRS and CDR2 YFSETQ. The CDR3 length is 13 residues. In DNA, the CDR3 is TGCGCCAGCAGCTTGGACAGGAAAGGTGGCTACACCTTC. Translation: CASSLDRKGGYTF.

The chain is built from TRBV20-1 and TRBJ2-4, with a weak D call TRBD2 (5 bases). With 0 bases removed from V and 3 bases from J, the gap between germline ends came to 9 bases. The CDR3 has 14 amino acids. Germline CDR1 reads DFQATT; CDR2 reads SNEGSKA (reference sequence). CDR3 coding DNA: TGCAGTGCTAGAGACCGCGGGCGCAAAAACATTCAGTACTTC. Encoded protein: CSARDRGRKNIQYF.

This clonotype has a count of ten or more. The V and J genes are TRBV20-1 and TRBJ2-1; 8 bases are a match to TRBD2. Germline loops: CDR1 DFQATT, CDR2 SNEGSKA (reference sequence). The CDR3 contains 14 residues. J lost 0 bases, V lost 4 bases, and 2 bases had no gene match. Written as DNA, the CDR3 is TGCAGTGCTATAGCGGGAAGCTCCTACAATGAGCAGTTCTTC. Its translation is CSAIAGSSYNEQFF.

Of note for this clonotype: Being one base from a much bigger clone, this may be a read error. This rearrangement joins TRBV7-2 to TRBJ1-2; D call uncertain. Germline CDR1 is SGHTA and CDR2 is FQGNSA. The CDR3 runs to 12 residues. As DNA, the CDR3 is TGTGCCATCAGCTTTGGACTGAGAGGCTACACCTTC. Translation: CAISFGLRGYTF.

In the case of this clonotype: This could be a read error, since a much larger clone is one nucleotide away. The chain links TRBV28 to TRBJ2-7; D is possibly TRBD1 (6 bases). This CDR3 is 13 amino acids long. Trimming cost V 6 bases and J 5 bases, with 14 bases left between them. The germline V gene has CDR1 MDHEN and CDR2 SYDVKM. CDR3 sequence: CASRETGRDEQYF. CDR3 DNA sequence: TGTGCCAGCAGAGAAACAGGGCGCGACGAGCAGTACTTC.

The gene calls are TRBV2 and TRBJ2-7, with 10 nucleotides matching TRBD2. Losses at the gene ends were 5 bases for V and 6 bases for J; bases not matched to a gene: 7. Germline loops: CDR1 SNHLY, CDR2 FYNNEI. This CDR3 has 14 amino acids. CDR3 nucleotides: TGTGCCAGCAGTCCCGAAGCGGGGGGGCTCGAGCAGTACTTC. Residues: CASSPEAGGLEQYF.

The V gene is TRBV4-1, the J gene TRBJ2-7; D call uncertain. Trimming stripped 5 bases from V and 3 bases from J, with 14 bases between. Germline assignment: CDR1 MGHRA and CDR2 YSYEKL. This CDR3 region has 14 residues. The CDR3, as DNA: TGCGCCAGCAGCTTTCTTGCAGAAGGCTACGAGCAGTACTTC. This gives the protein CASSFLAEGYEQYF.

This clonotype was picked up many times. This sequence joins TRBV12-3 or TRBV12-4 and TRBJ2-7; D is perhaps TRBD1 or TRBD2 (5 bases each). The ends were cut back, 7 bases at V and 3 bases at J, with 13 bases in the middle. CDR3 length: 13 residues. Here the CDR3 reads CASTIEGYYEQYF. The CDR3 bases are TGTGCCAGCACCATTGAGGGGTACTACGAGCAGTACTTC.

V and J are TRBV11-2 and TRBJ2-6; either TRBD1 or TRBD2 may supply D (5 bases each). The germline V gene has CDR1 SGHAT and CDR2 FQNNGV. CDR3 size: 18 residues. V dropped 4 bases and J dropped 4 bases, with 20 bases sitting between them. The CDR3 loop reads CASSSGMAGKTGANVLTF. Here the CDR3 DNA reads TGTGCCAGCAGCTCCGGGATGGCAGGGAAAACAGGGGCCAACGTCCTGACTTTC.

This clonotype showed up just a few times. V usage is TRBV20-1 and J usage is TRBJ1-3; tentative D call: TRBD1 (6 bases). The CDR3 runs to 16 residues. The V end lost 1 base, the J end lost 2 bases, and 15 bases lay between the germline ends. Germline V gene data show CDR1 as DFQATT and CDR2 as SNEGSKA (reference sequence). The CDR3 sequence is CSARVSGGRTGNTIYF. The CDR3 DNA reads as TGCAGTGCTAGAGTTTCCGGGGGCAGGACTGGAAACACCATATATTTT.